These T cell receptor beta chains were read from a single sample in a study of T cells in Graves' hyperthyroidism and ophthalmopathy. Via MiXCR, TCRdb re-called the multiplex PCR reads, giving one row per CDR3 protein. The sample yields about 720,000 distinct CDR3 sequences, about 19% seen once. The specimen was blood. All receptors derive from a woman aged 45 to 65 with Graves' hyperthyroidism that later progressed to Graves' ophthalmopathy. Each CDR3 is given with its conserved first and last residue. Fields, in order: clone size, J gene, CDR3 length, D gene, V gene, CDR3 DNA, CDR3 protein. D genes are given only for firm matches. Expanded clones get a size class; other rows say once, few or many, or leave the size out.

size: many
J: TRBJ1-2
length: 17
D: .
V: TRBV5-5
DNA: TGTGCCAGCAGCTTGGATCTGACGCGACGGAGTAACTATGGCTACACCTTC
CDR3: CASSLDLTRRSNYGYTF

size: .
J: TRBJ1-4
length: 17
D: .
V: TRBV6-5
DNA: TGTGCCAGCAGTTACTCTCCGGCATCCCCAACTAATGAAAAACTGTTTTTT
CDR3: CASSYSPASPTNEKLFF

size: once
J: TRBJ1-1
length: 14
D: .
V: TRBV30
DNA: TGTGCCTGGAGTGGGAGACAGCTGACTACTGAAGCCTTCTTT
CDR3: CAWSGRQLTTEAFF

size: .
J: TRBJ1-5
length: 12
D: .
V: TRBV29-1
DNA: TGCAGCGTTGGGGGGGCCGGTCAGCCCCAGCATTTT
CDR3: CSVGGAGQPQHF

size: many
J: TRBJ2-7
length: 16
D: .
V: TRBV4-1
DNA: TGCGCCAGCAGCCAAAATACGGGAAGAGCCTCCTACGAGCAGTACTTC
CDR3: CASSQNTGRASYEQYF

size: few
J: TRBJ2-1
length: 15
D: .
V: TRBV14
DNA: TGTGCCAGCAGCCAAGGCCGGAATAGCCGCCCTGAGCAGTTCTTC
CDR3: CASSQGRNSRPEQFF

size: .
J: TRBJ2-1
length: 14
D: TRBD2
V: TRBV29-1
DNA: TGCAGCGTCGTCGAATTTACTAGCGGGGCTCTCGGGTTCTTC
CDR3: CSVVEFTSGALGFF

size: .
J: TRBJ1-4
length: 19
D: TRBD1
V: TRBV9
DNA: TGTGCCAGCAGCCCTCCGTGGGGAGGGGGCGGTAAGGAAGGTGAAAAACTGTTTTTT
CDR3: CASSPPWGGGGKEGEKLFF

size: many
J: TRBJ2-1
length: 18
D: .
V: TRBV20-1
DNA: TGCAGTGCTAGGGGCGGAGTAGGAGGGGGGAGCTCCTACAATGAGCAGTTCTTC
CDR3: CSARGGVGGGSSYNEQFF

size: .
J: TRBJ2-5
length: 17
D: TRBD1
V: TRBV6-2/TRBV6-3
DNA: TGTGCCAGCAGTCGACAGGGGGCGAATCCGTACCAAGAGACCCAGTACTTC
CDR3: CASSRQGANPYQETQYF

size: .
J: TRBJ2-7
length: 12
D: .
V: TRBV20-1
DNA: TGCAGTGCCGAAGGGGGGGTGTACGAGCAGTACTTC
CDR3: CSAEGGVYEQYF

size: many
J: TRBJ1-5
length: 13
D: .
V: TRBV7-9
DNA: TGTGCCAGCAGCTTCTGGGACGTTCAGCCCCAGCATTTT
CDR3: CASSFWDVQPQHF

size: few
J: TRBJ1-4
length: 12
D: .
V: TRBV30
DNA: TGTGCCCAACAGACAACTAATGAAAAACTGTTTTTT
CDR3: CAQQTTNEKLFF

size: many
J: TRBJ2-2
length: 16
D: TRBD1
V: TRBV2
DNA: TGTGCCAGCCTTTTGGGACAGGGGCCCCTCACCGGGGAGCTGTTTTTT
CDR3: CASLLGQGPLTGELFF

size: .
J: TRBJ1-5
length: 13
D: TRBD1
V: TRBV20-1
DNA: TGCAGTGCTGATACAGGGGGCTCGGGGGCCCAGCATTTT
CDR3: CSADTGGSGAQHF

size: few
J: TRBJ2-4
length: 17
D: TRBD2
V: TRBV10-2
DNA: TGCGCCAGCAGTGACGCAGGGAGGGAGCTGGCCAAAAACATTCAGTACTTC
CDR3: CASSDAGRELAKNIQYF

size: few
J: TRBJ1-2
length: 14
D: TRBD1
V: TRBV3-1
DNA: TGTGCCAGCAGCCAAGGACAGGGGGCATTTGGCTACACCTTC
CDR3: CASSQGQGAFGYTF

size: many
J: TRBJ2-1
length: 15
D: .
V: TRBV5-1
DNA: TGCGCCAGCAGCCCTGGAGGGGCGGTTTACAATGAGCAGTTCTTC
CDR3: CASSPGGAVYNEQFF